This is a list of T cell receptor beta chains from one sample in a study of T cells and Merkel cell carcinoma outcomes. Profiled with immunoSEQ multiplex PCR; TCRdb holds only in-frame clones, not every one. The sample has about 15,000 clones, 87% seen once. The specimen was tumor tissue from Merkel cell carcinoma. All receptors derive from a human donor with Merkel cell carcinoma. CDR3s include the opening cysteine and the closing phenylalanine or tryptophan. The D gene is left open where the match is weak. Clone size is shown for a subset of rows, as once, few, many or a class of expanded clone.

d_call: -; j_call: TRBJ2-7; clone_size: -; v_call: TRBV4-1; cdr3_nt: TGCGCCAGCAGCCAAGAGGTCGGGAGTTACGAGCAGTACTTC; cdr3_aa: CASSQEVGSYEQYF
d_call: -; j_call: TRBJ2-7; clone_size: -; v_call: TRBV18; cdr3_nt: TGTGCCAGCTCACCACCCTCCTACGAGCAGTACTTC; cdr3_aa: CASSPPSYEQYF
d_call: -; j_call: TRBJ1-1; clone_size: few; v_call: TRBV30; cdr3_nt: TGTGCCTGGAGGGGATGGTCTATGGGAGCTTTCTTT; cdr3_aa: CAWRGWSMGAFF
d_call: -; j_call: TRBJ1-2; clone_size: -; v_call: TRBV5-8; cdr3_nt: TGTGCCAGCAGCCCAGGGGACGGCAACTATGGCTACACCTTC; cdr3_aa: CASSPGDGNYGYTF
d_call: TRBD2; j_call: TRBJ2-3; clone_size: -; v_call: TRBV19; cdr3_nt: TGTGCCAGTAGTAGACTAGCGGGAGGTAATACAGATACGCAGTATTTT; cdr3_aa: CASSRLAGGNTDTQYF
d_call: -; j_call: TRBJ2-3; clone_size: -; v_call: TRBV6-5; cdr3_nt: TGTGCCAGCAGTACTGCTGATACGCAGTATTTT; cdr3_aa: CASSTADTQYF
d_call: -; j_call: TRBJ1-1; clone_size: -; v_call: TRBV27; cdr3_nt: TGTGCCAGCAGAGACCTGGACAGGAACACTGAAGCTTTCTTT; cdr3_aa: CASRDLDRNTEAFF
d_call: -; j_call: TRBJ2-7; clone_size: -; v_call: TRBV5-6; cdr3_nt: TGTGCTAGCAGCTTGATCAGGGTTGGGTCCGAGCAGTACTTC; cdr3_aa: CASSLIRVGSEQYF
d_call: -; j_call: TRBJ2-3; clone_size: -; v_call: TRBV10-3; cdr3_nt: TGTGCCATCAGTGAGTCTAGTTCTAGCACAGATACGCAGTATTTT; cdr3_aa: CAISESSSSTDTQYF
d_call: TRBD2; j_call: TRBJ2-7; clone_size: -; v_call: TRBV9; cdr3_nt: TGTGCCAGCAGCCTGACTAGCAGCTCCTACGAGCAGTACTTC; cdr3_aa: CASSLTSSSYEQYF
d_call: TRBD1; j_call: TRBJ1-2; clone_size: -; v_call: TRBV18; cdr3_nt: TGTGCCAGCTCACCAGGGACAGGAAAAGTATACTATGGCTACACCTTC; cdr3_aa: CASSPGTGKVYYGYTF
d_call: -; j_call: TRBJ2-1; clone_size: -; v_call: TRBV6-5; cdr3_nt: TGTGCCAGCAGTTACCGCCGACTCGATCGGGATGAGCAGTTCTTC; cdr3_aa: CASSYRRLDRDEQFF
d_call: TRBD1; j_call: TRBJ2-7; clone_size: -; v_call: TRBV11-2; cdr3_nt: TGTGCCAGCAGCTTAGACACCGGGACAGCAAACTACGAGCAGTACTTC; cdr3_aa: CASSLDTGTANYEQYF
d_call: -; j_call: TRBJ1-5; clone_size: -; v_call: TRBV5-1; cdr3_nt: TGCGCCAGCAGCTTGGAGTGGGTGACAGTTACGGGGGGCCGACATAGCAATCAGCCCCAGCATTTT; cdr3_aa: CASSLEWVTVTGGRHSNQPQHF
d_call: -; j_call: TRBJ2-1; clone_size: -; v_call: TRBV29-1; cdr3_nt: TGCAGCGCTGACAGCTCCTACAATGAGCAGTTCTTC; cdr3_aa: CSADSSYNEQFF
d_call: -; j_call: TRBJ2-5; clone_size: -; v_call: TRBV30; cdr3_nt: TGTGCCTGGAGTGTACTTCCGGGGGTATCGGAGACCCAGTACTTC; cdr3_aa: CAWSVLPGVSETQYF
d_call: TRBD1; j_call: TRBJ1-5; clone_size: -; v_call: TRBV19; cdr3_nt: TGTGCCAGTAGGCGACAGGGGAGTTATAATCAGCCCCAGCATTTT; cdr3_aa: CASRRQGSYNQPQHF
d_call: -; j_call: TRBJ1-2; clone_size: few; v_call: TRBV30; cdr3_nt: TGTGCCTGGAGTCCATCCGCACGTTATGGCTACACCTTC; cdr3_aa: CAWSPSARYGYTF
d_call: -; j_call: TRBJ1-1; clone_size: few; v_call: TRBV5-5; cdr3_nt: TGTGCCAGCAGCTTCTGGGGTTCTGGCACTGAAGCTTTCTTT; cdr3_aa: CASSFWGSGTEAFF
d_call: -; j_call: TRBJ1-1; clone_size: -; v_call: TRBV29-1; cdr3_nt: TGCAGCGTGCGTGGACAGACGAACACTGAAGCTTTCTTT; cdr3_aa: CSVRGQTNTEAFF
d_call: -; j_call: TRBJ2-3; clone_size: -; v_call: TRBV7-2; cdr3_nt: TGTGCCAGCAGTCCTAATCCACAGGGACTCTGGTTGGATACGCAGTATTTT; cdr3_aa: CASSPNPQGLWLDTQYF
d_call: TRBD1; j_call: TRBJ2-3; clone_size: -; v_call: TRBV4-1; cdr3_nt: TGCGCCAGCAGCCAGCCATACAGGGGTCGGGCAGATACGCAGTATTTT; cdr3_aa: CASSQPYRGRADTQYF
d_call: -; j_call: TRBJ2-3; clone_size: -; v_call: TRBV5-1; cdr3_nt: TGTGCCAGCAGCCATGGACGGTCTAGCACAGATACGCAGTATTTT; cdr3_aa: CASSHGRSSTDTQYF